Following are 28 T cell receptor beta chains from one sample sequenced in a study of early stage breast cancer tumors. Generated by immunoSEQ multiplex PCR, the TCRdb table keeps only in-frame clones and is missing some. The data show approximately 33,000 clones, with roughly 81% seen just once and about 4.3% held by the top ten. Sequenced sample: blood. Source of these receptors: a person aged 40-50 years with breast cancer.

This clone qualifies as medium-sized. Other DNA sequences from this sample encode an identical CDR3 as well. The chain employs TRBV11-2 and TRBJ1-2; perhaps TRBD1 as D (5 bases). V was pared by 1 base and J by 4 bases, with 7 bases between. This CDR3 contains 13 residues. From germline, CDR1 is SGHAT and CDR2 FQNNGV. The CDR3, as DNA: TGTGCCAGCAGCTTAGGGACACTCTATGGCTACACCTTC. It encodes CASSLGTLYGYTF.

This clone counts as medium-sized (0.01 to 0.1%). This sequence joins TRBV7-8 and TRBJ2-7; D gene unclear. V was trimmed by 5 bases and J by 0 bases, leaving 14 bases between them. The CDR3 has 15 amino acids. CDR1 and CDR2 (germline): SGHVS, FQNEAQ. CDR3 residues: CASSKYGRSSYEQYF. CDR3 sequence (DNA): TGTGCCAGCAGCAAATACGGACGGAGCTCCTACGAGCAGTACTTC.

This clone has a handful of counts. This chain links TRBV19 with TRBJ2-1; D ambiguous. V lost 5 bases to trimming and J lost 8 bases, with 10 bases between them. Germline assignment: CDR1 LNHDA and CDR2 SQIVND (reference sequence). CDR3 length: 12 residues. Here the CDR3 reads CASSYPGDEQFF. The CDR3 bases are TGTGCCAGTAGTTACCCGGGCGATGAGCAGTTCTTC.

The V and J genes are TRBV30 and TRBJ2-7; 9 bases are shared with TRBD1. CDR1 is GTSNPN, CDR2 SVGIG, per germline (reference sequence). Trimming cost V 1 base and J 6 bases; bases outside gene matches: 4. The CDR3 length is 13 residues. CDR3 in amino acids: CAWSGNRGREQYF. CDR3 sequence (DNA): TGTGCCTGGAGTGGGAACAGGGGGCGCGAGCAGTACTTC.

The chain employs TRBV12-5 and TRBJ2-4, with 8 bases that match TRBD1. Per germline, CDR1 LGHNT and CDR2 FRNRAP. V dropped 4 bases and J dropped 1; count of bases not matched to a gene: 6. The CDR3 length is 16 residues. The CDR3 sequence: CASGSSGQAAKNIQYF. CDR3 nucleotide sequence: TGTGCTAGTGGTTCTTCGGGACAGGCGGCCAAAAACATTCAGTACTTC.

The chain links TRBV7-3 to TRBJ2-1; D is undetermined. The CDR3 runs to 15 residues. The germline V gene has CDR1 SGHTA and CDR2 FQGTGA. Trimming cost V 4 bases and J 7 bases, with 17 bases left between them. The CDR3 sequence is CASSSHGSNGNEQFF. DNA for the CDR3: TGTGCCAGCAGCTCCCACGGCTCAAACGGGAATGAGCAGTTCTTC.

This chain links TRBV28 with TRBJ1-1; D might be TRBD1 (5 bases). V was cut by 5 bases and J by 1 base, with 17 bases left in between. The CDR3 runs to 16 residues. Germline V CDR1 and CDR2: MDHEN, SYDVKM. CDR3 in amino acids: CASSTGGMGQNTEAFF. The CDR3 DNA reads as TGTGCCAGCAGTACCGGGGGTATGGGGCAGAACACTGAAGCTTTCTTT.

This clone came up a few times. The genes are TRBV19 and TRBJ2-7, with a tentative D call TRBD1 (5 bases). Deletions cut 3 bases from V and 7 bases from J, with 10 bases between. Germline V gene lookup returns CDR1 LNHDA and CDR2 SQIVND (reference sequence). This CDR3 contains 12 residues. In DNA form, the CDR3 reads TGTGCCAGTAGTATCGCCCCAGGGGAGCAGTACTTC. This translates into CASSIAPGEQYF.

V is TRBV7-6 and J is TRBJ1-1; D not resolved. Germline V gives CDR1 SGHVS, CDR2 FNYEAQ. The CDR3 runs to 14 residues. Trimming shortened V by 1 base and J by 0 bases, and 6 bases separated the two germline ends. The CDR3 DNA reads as TGTGCCAGCAGCTTAGACCTAATGAACACTGAAGCTTTCTTT. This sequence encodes CASSLDLMNTEAFF.

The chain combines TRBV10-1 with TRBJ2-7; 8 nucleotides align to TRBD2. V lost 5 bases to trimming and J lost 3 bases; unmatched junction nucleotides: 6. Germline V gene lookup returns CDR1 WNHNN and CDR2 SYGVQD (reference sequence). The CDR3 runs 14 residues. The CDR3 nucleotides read TGCGCCAGCAGTACCGGGACTAGAAACTACGAGCAGTACTTC. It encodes CASSTGTRNYEQYF.

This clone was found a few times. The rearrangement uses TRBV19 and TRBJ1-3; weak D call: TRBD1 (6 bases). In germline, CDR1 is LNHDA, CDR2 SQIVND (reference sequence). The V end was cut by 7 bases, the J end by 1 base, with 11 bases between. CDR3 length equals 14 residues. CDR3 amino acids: CASTLQGSGNTIYF. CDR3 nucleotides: TGTGCCAGTACTTTACAGGGATCTGGAAACACCATATATTTT.

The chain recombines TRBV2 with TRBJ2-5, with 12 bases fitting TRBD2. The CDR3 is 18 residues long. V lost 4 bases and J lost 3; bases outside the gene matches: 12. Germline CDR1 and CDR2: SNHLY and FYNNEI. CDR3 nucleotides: TGTGCCAGCAGTGTAGGCACTCCGAGACTAGCGGGGGAAGAGACCCAGTACTTC. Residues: CASSVGTPRLAGEETQYF.

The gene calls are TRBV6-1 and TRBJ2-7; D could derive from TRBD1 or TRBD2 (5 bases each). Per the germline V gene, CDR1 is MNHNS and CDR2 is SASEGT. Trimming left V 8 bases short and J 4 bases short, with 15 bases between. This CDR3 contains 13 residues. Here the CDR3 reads CASRGPGFYEQYF. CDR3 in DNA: TGTGCCAGCCGGGGCCCCGGCTTTTACGAGCAGTACTTC.

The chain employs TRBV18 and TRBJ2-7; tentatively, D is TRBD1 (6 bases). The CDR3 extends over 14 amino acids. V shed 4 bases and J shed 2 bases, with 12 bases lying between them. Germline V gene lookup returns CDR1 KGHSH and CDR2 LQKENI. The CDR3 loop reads CASSQDSAAYEQYF. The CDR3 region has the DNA TGTGCCAGCTCACAGGACAGTGCCGCCTACGAGCAGTACTTC.

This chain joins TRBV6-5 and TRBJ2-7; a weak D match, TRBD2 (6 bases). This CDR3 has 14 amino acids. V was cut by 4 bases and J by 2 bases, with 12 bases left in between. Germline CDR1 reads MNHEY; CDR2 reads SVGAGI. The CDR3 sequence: CASSSAGGTYEQYF. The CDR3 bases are TGTGCCAGCAGTTCCGCCGGGGGTACCTACGAGCAGTACTTC.

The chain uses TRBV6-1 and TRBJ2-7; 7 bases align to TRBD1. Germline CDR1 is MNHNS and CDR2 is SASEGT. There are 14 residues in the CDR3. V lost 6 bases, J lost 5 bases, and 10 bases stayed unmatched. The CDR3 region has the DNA TGTGCCAGCAGGGAGCAGGGGGAAGGCGACGAGCAGTACTTC. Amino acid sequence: CASREQGEGDEQYF.

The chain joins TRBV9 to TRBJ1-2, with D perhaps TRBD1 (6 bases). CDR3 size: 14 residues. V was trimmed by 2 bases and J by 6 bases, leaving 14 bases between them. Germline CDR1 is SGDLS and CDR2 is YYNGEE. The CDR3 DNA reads TGTGCCAGCAGCGTTCGGACAGCTTGGGATGGCTACACCTTC. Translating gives CASSVRTAWDGYTF.

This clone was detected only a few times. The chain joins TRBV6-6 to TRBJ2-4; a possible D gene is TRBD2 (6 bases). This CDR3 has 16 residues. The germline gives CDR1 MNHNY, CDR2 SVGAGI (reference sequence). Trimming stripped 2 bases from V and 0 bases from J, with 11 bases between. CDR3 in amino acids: CASSYERGLAKNIQYF. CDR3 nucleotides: TGTGCCAGCAGTTACGAAAGGGGACTAGCCAAAAACATTCAGTACTTC.

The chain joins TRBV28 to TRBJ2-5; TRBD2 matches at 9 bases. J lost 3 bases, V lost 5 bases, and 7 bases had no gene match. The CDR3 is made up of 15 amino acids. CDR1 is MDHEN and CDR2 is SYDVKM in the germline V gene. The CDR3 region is CASSPQIAGEETQYF. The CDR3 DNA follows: TGTGCCAGCAGTCCTCAAATAGCGGGAGAAGAGACCCAGTACTTC.

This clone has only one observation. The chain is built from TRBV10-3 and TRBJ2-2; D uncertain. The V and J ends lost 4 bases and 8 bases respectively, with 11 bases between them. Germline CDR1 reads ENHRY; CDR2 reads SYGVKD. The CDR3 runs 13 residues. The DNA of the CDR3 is TGTGCCATCAGTGGACCGGTAGTAGGGGAGCTGTTTTTT. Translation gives CAISGPVVGELFF.

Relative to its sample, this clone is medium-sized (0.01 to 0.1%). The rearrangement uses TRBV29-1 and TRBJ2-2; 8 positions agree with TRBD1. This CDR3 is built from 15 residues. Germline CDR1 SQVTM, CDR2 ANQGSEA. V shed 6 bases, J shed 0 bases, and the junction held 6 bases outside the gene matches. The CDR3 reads CSVPRQGTNTGELFF. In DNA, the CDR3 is TGCAGCGTCCCGCGACAGGGGACGAACACCGGGGAGCTGTTTTTT.

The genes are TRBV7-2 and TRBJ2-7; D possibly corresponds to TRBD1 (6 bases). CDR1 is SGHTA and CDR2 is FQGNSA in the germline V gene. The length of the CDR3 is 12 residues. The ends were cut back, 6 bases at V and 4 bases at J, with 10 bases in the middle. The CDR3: CASRGGTYEQYF. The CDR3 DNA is TGTGCCAGCAGAGGGGGAACTTACGAGCAGTACTTC.

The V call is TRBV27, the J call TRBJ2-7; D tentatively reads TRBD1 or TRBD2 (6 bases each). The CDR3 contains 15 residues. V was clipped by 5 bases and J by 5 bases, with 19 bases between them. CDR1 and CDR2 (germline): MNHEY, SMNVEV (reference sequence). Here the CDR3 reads CASSPLWGAVNEQYF. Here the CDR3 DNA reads TGTGCCAGCAGTCCGCTTTGGGGGGCGGTAAACGAGCAGTACTTC.

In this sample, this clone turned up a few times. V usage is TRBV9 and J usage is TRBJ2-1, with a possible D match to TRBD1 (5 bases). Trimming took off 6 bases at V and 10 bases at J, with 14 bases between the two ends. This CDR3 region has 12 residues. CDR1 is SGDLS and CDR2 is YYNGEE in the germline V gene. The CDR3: CASTTNTGEQFF. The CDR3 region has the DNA TGTGCCAGCACTACTAATACAGGCGAGCAGTTCTTC.

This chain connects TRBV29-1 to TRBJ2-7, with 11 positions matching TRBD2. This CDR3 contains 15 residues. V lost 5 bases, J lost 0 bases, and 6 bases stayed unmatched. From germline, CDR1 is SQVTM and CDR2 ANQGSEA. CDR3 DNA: TGCAGCGTTCGACTGGGACTAGCGGACTCCTACGAGCAGTACTTC. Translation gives CSVRLGLADSYEQYF.

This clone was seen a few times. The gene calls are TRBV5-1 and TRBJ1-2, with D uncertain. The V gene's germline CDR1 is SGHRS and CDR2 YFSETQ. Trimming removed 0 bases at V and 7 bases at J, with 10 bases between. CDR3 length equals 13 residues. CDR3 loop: CASSLDSPTGYTF. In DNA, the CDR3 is TGCGCCAGCAGCTTGGACAGTCCCACTGGCTACACCTTC.

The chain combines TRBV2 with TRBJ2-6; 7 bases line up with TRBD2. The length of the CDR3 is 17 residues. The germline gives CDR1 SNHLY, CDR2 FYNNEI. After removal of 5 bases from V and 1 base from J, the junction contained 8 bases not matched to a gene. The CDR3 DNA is TGTGCCAGCAGTAGAGGCCTGCGGGGGTCTGGGGCCAACGTCCTGACTTTC. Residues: CASSRGLRGSGANVLTF.

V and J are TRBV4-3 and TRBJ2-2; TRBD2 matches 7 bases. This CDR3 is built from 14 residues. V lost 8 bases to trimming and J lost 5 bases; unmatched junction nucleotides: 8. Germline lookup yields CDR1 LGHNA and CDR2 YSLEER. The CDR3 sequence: CASARDYTTGELFF. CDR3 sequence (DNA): TGCGCCAGCGCCCGGGACTATACGACCGGGGAGCTGTTTTTT.